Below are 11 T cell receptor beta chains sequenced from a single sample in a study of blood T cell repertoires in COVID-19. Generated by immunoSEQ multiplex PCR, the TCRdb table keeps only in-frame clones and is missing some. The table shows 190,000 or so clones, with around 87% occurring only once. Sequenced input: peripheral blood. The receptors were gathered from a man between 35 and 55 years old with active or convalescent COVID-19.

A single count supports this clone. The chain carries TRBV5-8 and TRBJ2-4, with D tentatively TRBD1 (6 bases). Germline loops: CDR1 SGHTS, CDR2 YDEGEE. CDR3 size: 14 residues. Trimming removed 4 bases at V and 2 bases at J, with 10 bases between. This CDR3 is CASSEGVTKNIQYF. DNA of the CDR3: TGTGCCAGCAGCGAGGGGGTGACCAAAAACATTCAGTACTTC.

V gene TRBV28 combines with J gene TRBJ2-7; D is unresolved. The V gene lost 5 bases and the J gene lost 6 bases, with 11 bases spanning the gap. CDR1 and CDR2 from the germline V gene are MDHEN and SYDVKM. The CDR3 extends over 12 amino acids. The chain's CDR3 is CASSLPLVEQYF. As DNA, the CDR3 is TGTGCCAGCAGTCTTCCCTTAGTCGAGCAGTACTTC.

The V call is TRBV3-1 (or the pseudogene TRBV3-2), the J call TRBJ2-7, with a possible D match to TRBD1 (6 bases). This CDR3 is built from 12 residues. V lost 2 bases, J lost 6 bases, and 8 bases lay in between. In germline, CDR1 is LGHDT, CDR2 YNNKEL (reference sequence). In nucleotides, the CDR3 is TGTGCCAGCAGCCAATCCAGGGGCGAGCAGTACTTC. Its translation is CASSQSRGEQYF.

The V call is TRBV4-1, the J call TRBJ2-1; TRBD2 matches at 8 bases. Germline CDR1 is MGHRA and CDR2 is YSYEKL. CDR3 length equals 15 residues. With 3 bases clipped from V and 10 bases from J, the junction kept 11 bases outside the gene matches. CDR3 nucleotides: TGCGCCAGCAGCCATACCGGGACTAGGGGGTTGGAGCAGTTCTTC. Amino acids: CASSHTGTRGLEQFF.

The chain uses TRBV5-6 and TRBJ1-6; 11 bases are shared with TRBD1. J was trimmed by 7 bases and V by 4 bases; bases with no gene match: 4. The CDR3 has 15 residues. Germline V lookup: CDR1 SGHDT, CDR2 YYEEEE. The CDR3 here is CASSPGQGANSPLHF. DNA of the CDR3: TGTGCCAGCAGCCCAGGACAGGGGGCGAATTCACCCCTCCACTTT.

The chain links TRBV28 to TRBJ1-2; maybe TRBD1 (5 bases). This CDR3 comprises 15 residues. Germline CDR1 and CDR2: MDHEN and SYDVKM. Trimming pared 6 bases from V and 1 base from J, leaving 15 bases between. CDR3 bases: TGTGCCAGCAGGGGGGGAGGGAACAATAACTATGGCTACACCTTC. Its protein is CASRGGGNNNYGYTF.

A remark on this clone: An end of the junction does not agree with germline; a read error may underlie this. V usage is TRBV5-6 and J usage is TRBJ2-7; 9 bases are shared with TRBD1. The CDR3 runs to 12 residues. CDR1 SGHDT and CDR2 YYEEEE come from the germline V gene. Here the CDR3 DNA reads TGTGCCAGCAGCTTGGAAGGGACAGGGAGAAATTTC. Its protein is CASSLEGTGRNF. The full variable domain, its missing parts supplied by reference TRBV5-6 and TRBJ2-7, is DAGVTQSPTHLIKTRGQQVTLRCSPKSGHDTVSWYQQALGQGPQFIFQYYEEEERQRGNFPDRFSGHQFPNYSSELNVNALLLGDSALYLCASSLEGTGRNFGPGTRLTVT.

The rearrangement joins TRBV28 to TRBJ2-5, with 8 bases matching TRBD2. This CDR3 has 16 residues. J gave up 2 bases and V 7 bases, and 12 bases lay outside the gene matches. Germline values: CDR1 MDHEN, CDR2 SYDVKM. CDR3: CASTSPPPGGQETQYF. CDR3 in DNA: TGTGCCAGCACCAGCCCTCCTCCGGGGGGGCAAGAGACCCAGTACTTC.

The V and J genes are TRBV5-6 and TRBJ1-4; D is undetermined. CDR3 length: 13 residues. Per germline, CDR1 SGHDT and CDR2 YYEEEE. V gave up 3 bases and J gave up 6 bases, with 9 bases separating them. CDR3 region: CASSYDRDEKLFF. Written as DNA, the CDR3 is TGTGCCAGCAGCTACGACCGGGATGAAAAACTGTTTTTT.

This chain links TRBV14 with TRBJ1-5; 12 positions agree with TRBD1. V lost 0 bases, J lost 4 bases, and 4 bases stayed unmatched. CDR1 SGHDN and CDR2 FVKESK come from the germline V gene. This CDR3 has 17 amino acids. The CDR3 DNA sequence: TGTGCCAGCAGCCAAGATCCGGGACAGGGGGCGAATCAGCCCCAGCATTTT. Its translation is CASSQDPGQGANQPQHF.

The CDR3 DNA follows: TGTGCCAGCAGCCAAGAGTGGGCCGTTTACGAGCAGTACTTC. Translation gives CASSQEWAVYEQYF. V usage is TRBV3-1 (or the pseudogene TRBV3-2) and J usage is TRBJ2-7; D not resolved. Germline CDR1 is LGHDT and CDR2 is YNNKEL (reference sequence). The CDR3 has 14 amino acids. Trimming removed 0 bases from V and 4 bases from J, with 10 bases in between.